This TCR beta chain was captured by sequencing in a study of beta chain features in type 1 diabetes. In the study overall: Age, gender and cell yields were similar between patients and healthy donors.

J gave up 4 bases and V 3 bases, and 7 bases lay outside the gene matches. The CDR3 is 15 residues long. Germline V gene data show CDR1 as KGHSH and CDR2 as LQKENI. Sequencing targeted expressed TCRB transcripts, as all isolated RNA had been reverse transcribed. About 3.6 million reads per sample on average were obtained from naive, central memory and regulatory T cell samples. Produced via immunoSEQ multiplex PCR; TCRdb's table is partial and in-frame only. The sample yields roughly 70,000 clones, roughly 50% seen once. In its sample, this clone was seen once. The antigen is undetermined. Findings and limits, study-wide: Small HLA sub-analyses could not settle whether HLA shapes TCRB rearrangement. Naive, central memory and Treg TCRB repertoires seemed to resemble each other more closely in patients than they did in healthy donors. Significant though moderate, a shortening of TCRB CDR3s appeared in all four CD4+ subsets of Type 1 diabetes patients.

This rearrangement joins TRBV18 to TRBJ2-5, with 8 bases fitting TRBD1. The sample consisted of central memory CD4+ T cells from blood. This TCR was sampled from a young man with type 1 diabetes. The CDR3 DNA is TGTGCCAGCTCACCCCCGCAGGGGGCCGGAGAGACCCAGTACTTC. Its protein is CASSPPQGAGETQYF.